The clone carrying this TCR beta chain was recorded many times. Time point specified: persistent/refractory GD, antithyroid drugs over 5 years with positive TRAb. From RNA extracted from PBMCs, the TCR library was made. Patients met American Thyroid Association criteria for Graves' disease. From each patient, around 8.9 milliliters of peripheral blood was drawn and collected into an EDTA anticoagulant tube. The TCR beta library used iRepertoire HTBI primers with Arm-PCR amplification of CDR3. Authors' methods: Spanning all samples, the identified segments comprised over 50 TRBV and approximately 15 TRBJ. TCRdb redid the calling of the multiplex PCR reads with MiXCR, one entry per CDR3 protein. TCRdb assigned the V and J calls; the authors' analysis was not used. In the table there are some 280,000 distinct CDR3 sequences, 20% to 25% of which are singletons. This sample is drawn from a study of regulatory T cells in long-lasting Graves disease.

The receptor was isolated from a female donor with Graves disease. Here the sequenced sample was peripheral blood mononuclear cells (PBMCs), taken when the disease was refractory, from a patient treated with antithyroid drugs.

The DNA for the CDR3 is TGTGCCAGCAGTGCCCTGCGAGGGGTAGGCTACACCTTC. It is translated as CASSALRGVGYTF. The chain joins TRBV6-1 to TRBJ1-2; maybe TRBD1 (5 bases). CDR3 length: 13 amino acids. The V gene's germline CDR1 is MNHNS and CDR2 SASEGT. V lost 4 bases and J 8 bases, leaving 14 bases between the germline ends.